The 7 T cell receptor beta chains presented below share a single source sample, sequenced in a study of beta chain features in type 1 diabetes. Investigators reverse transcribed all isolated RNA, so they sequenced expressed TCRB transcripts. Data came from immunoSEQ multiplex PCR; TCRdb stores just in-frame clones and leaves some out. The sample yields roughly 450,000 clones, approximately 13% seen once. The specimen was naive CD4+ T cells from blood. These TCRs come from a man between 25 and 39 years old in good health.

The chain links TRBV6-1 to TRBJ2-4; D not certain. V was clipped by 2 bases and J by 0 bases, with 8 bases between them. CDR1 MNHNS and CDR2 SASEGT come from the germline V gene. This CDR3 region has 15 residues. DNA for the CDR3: TGTGCCAGCAGTGAACAGCTACTAGCCAAAAACATTCAGTACTTC. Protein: CASSEQLLAKNIQYF.

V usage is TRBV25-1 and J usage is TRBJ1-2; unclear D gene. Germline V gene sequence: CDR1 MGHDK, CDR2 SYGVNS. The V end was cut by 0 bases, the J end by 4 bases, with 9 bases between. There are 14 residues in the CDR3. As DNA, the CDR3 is TGTGCCAGCAGTGAATATGAATACAGCTATGGCTACACCTTC. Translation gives CASSEYEYSYGYTF.

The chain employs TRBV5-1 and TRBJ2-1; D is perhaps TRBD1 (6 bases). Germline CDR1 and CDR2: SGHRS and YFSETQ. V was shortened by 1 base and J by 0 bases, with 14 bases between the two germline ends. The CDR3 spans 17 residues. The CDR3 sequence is CASSLRQGLRSYNEQFF. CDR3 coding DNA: TGCGCCAGCAGCTTGCGCCAGGGGCTTCGCTCCTACAATGAGCAGTTCTTC. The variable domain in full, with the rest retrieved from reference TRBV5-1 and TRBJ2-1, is KAGVTQTPRYLIKTRGQQVTLSCSPISGHRSVSWYQQTPGQGLQFLFEYFSETQRNKGNFPGRFSGRQFSNSRSEMNVSTLELGDSALYLCASSLRQGLRSYNEQFFGPGTRLTVL.

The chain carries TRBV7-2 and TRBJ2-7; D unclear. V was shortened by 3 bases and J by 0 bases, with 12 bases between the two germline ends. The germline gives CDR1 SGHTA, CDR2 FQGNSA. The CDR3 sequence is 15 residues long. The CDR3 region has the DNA TGTGCCAGCAGCTTCGACGGGCTCAACTCCTACGAGCAGTACGTC. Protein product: CASSFDGLNSYEQYV.

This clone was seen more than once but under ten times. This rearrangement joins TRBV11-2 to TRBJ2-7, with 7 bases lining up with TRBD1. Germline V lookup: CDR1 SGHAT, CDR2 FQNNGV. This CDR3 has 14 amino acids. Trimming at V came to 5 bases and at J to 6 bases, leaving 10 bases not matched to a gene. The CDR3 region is CASSLHRQGSEQYV. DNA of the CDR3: TGTGCCAGCAGCCTCCACCGACAGGGTTCCGAGCAGTACGTC.

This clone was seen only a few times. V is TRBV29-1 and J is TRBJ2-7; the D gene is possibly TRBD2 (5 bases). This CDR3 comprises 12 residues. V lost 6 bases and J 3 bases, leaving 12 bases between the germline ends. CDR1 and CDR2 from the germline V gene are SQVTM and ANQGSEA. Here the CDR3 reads CSVAGRDYEQYF. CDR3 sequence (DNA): TGCAGCGTGGCGGGCCGTGACTACGAGCAGTACTTC.

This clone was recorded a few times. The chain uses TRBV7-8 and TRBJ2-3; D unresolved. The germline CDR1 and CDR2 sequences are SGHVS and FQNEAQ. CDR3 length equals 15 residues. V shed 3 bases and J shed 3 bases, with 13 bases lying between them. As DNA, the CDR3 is TGTGCCAGCAGCTTCTTAGATATGGGGACAGATACGCAGTATTTT. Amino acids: CASSFLDMGTDTQYF.